This T cell receptor beta chain was identified in a study of response to subunit inactivated influenza vaccine. In TCRdb, the RT-PCR reads were re-called with MiXCR into one record per CDR3 protein. The table includes over 300,000 distinct CDR3 sequences, roughly a fifth detected once. V lost 3 bases to trimming and J lost 8 bases, with 20 bases between them. Germline CDR1 reads MNHEY; CDR2 reads SVGEGT. CDR3 length equals 16 residues. The sample was PBMCs from blood, taken around 22 months after vaccination. V and J are TRBV6-2 or TRBV6-3 and TRBJ1-5, with D perhaps TRBD1 (5 bases). The sequence was collected from a man aged 50 to 69 who received an inactivated influenza vaccine. For the CDR3, the DNA is TGTGCCAGCAGTTATCAGACGCTTTCCAGGGTTGAGCCCCAGCATTTT. It encodes CASSYQTLSRVEPQHF.